This T cell receptor (beta chain) was captured by sequencing in a study of shared clonotypes between healthy human individuals. Study results and limitations: Memory subsets had estimated richness that was generally smaller than that of naive subsets. Rarefaction showed sorted-subset sequencing was incomplete despite large depth.

Trimming cost V 6 bases and J 6 bases, with 12 bases left between them. Germline assignment: CDR1 MNHEY and CDR2 SVGAGI. The CDR3 runs 14 residues. Method: immunoSEQ multiplex PCR; TCRdb's copy keeps in-frame clones and lacks some. Among millions of clones listed, 85% to 95% were seen once. In the case of this clone: Its antigen is still unknown.

The rearrangement uses TRBV6-5 and TRBJ1-6; no clear D. What was sequenced was naive CD4+ T cells sorted from blood. Subset: CD45RA+ positively selected. The receptor comes from a man aged 18 to 29 in good health. The CDR3 loop reads CASSPFMGNSPLHF. CDR3 sequence (DNA): TGTGCCAGCAGCCCATTTATGGGTAATTCACCCCTCCACTTT.